This T cell receptor (beta chain) is from a study of blood T cell repertoires in COVID-19. V dropped 6 bases and J dropped 8 bases, with 22 bases sitting between them. Per germline, CDR1 KGHSH and CDR2 LQKENI. The CDR3 loop spans 15 amino acids. Produced via immunoSEQ multiplex PCR; TCRdb's table is partial and in-frame only. The sample lists 150,000 to 250,000 clones, around 82% occurring once. This receptor was taken from a man aged 35 to 55 who had recovered from COVID-19. V and J are TRBV18 and TRBJ1-2; D gene uncertain. The sequenced sample consisted of PBMCs or T cells enriched from blood (not recorded which). CDR3 DNA sequence: TGTGCCAGCTCTCCCTCGTCGGCCGGTGCGGAGGGCTACACCTTC. This sequence encodes CASSPSSAGAEGYTF.